These T cell receptor beta chains were read from a single sample in a study of CD8+ T cells in alopecia areata. Method: immunoSEQ multiplex PCR; TCRdb's copy keeps in-frame clones and lacks some. The sample contains 90,000 to 120,000 clones, about four fifths of which appear only once. Sequenced here: CD8+ T cells sorted from blood, sampled at week 24, from a patient treated with tofacitinib. The receptors shown here come from a human donor with alopecia areata. CDR3s leave out the opening cysteine and the closing phenylalanine or tryptophan. The order of the fields is V gene, J gene, CDR3 protein.

TRBV7-2	TRBJ2-7	ASSQEPGYSYEQY
TRBV29-1	TRBJ1-1	SVVIGSLNTEAF
TRBV29-1	TRBJ2-1	SVVPANEQF
TRBV4-1	TRBJ2-3	ASSQGAGPGTQY
TRBV2	TRBJ2-5	ASRRGASGGVVSAETQY
TRBV7-9	TRBJ2-4	ASSLAVVRAKNIQY
TRBV30	TRBJ2-7	ASREGKGAFHEQY
TRBV9	TRBJ2-3	ASSGGDNTDTQY
TRBV7-6	TRBJ2-7	ASSLWSGTPTDEQY
TRBV7-2	TRBJ2-5	ASSLVPGAETQY
TRBV7-9	TRBJ2-2	ASSLAGTGATGELF
TRBV5-6	TRBJ1-1	ASRDRGNTEAF
TRBV5-1	TRBJ2-7	ASSFSGEQY
TRBV15	TRBJ2-7	ATSRDRGPSSYEQY
TRBV9	TRBJ1-2	ASSVGGGARGYGYT
TRBV29-1	TRBJ2-7	SAEATGDVQY
TRBV27	TRBJ2-7	ASSVTGTLNEQY
TRBV5-1	TRBJ2-7	ASSRGTGDTYEQY
TRBV4-3	TRBJ2-7	ASSQESGGSYEQY
TRBV14	TRBJ2-3	ASSPRRPSGFTDTQY
TRBV30	TRBJ2-7	AWSERVGVDEQY
TRBV6-5	TRBJ2-5	ASSYQGAQKETQY
TRBV11-2	TRBJ1-6	ASSLNILGRGYSPLH
TRBV5-4	TRBJ2-1	ASSLGGGSYNEQF
TRBV5-1	TRBJ1-2	ASSLGTSQGYGYT
TRBV29-1	TRBJ2-2	SVLTRAGGPGELF
TRBV27	TRBJ1-2	ASSLSRGSPYGYT
TRBV6-6	TRBJ1-5	ASTHGGPGQPQH
TRBV9	TRBJ2-4	ASSVSRAGAGNIQY
TRBV7-8	TRBJ1-5	ASSSWGQSNQPQH
TRBV4-2	TRBJ1-6	ASSQDSPGVNNSPLH
TRBV10-3	TRBJ1-4	AISDKRGATNEKLF
TRBV10-2	TRBJ2-4	ASSEDIAKNIQY
TRBV5-6	TRBJ2-2	ASSLSGLNTGELF
TRBV7-2	TRBJ2-1	ASSLDPYNEQF
TRBV5-6	TRBJ1-4	ASRLGQGRTNEKLF
TRBV15	TRBJ2-5	ATSRDKAGRETQY
TRBV7-2	TRBJ2-7	ASSSGLAGGSPSYEQY
TRBV7-9	TRBJ2-7	ASSSTTSGGTYEQY
TRBV6-5	TRBJ2-2	ASSYSGLTGELF
TRBV7-9	TRBJ2-5	ASSLGLGQHQETQY
TRBV29-1	TRBJ2-1	SVEEAGGPVHEQF
TRBV6-4	TRBJ2-3	ASGSGVGGTDTQY
TRBV4-3	TRBJ1-2	ASSQALRSLGLGGYT
TRBV29-1	TRBJ1-1	SVEASANTEAF
TRBV2	TRBJ1-5	ASSEAQWGDQPQH
TRBV29-1	TRBJ2-2	SAGVGELF
TRBV27	TRBJ1-1	ASSLGSGFGTEAF
TRBV29-1	TRBJ2-2	SVRTGGTGELF
TRBV4-1	TRBJ2-7	ASSQSAGGREQY
TRBV4-3	TRBJ1-1	ASSPDRGRWDTEAF
TRBV6-5	TRBJ1-4	ASSLHATNEKLF
TRBV2	TRBJ2-2	ASSTGGGELF
TRBV4-1	TRBJ1-3	ASSQEGSGNTIY
TRBV7-9	TRBJ2-2	ASSLTLLGGELF
TRBV4-1	TRBJ2-3	ASSQDLPGGLDTQY
TRBV6-4	TRBJ2-1	ASSDEGVGTGQF
TRBV2	TRBJ2-3	ASVRLAGDTDTQY
TRBV5-1	TRBJ2-3	ASRMGQGTDTQY